The text below deals with one TCR beta chain. Its antigen has not been determined. The input lacks base qualities; no much larger clone sits a single base away. Additional DNA sequences in this sample encode the identical CDR3. The germline V gene specifies SGHNT as CDR1 and YENEEA as CDR2. The CDR3 runs 12 amino acids, cysteine and phenylalanine included. The retained sequence is limited to the CDR3, 36 bases, with the frame set at the first base. V is reduced by 1 base and J by 7 bases, leaving a spacing of 5 bases between them. Library method: the immunoSEQ multiplex PCR assay. For most patients, genomic DNA was isolated using the Qiagen DNeasy Blood and Tissue Kit and was shipped frozen to Adaptive Biotechnologies for TCR sequencing. Adaptive Biotechnologies carried out high-throughput TCR-beta CDR3 sequencing of genomic DNA for most patients. From the authors' description of their analysis: Adaptive's ImmunoSEQ software was the source of the TCR sequencing data for roughly 19 patients, while a few other patients were processed with MiXCR and VDJtools. To correct CD4 versus CD8 sorting errors, sequences present in both subsets at a frequency ratio below 5:1 were removed. CDR3 nucleotide sequences shared between donor and recipient were removed because their origin could not be assigned. Alloreactive clones required at least 2-fold expansion over unstimulated cells and minimum CFSE-low frequency of 0.002% (template counts) or 0.001% (read counts). Clones detected in sequenced pre-transplant spleen, lymph node, or MLR CFSE-low populations of the donor or recipient were defined as mappable. Cumulative frequency of alloreactive clones was calculated as a percentage of all sequences weighted by copy number. TCRdb provides this immuneACCESS table in a form limited to in-frame rearrangements. Some clones are lacking; in checked studies, under half of them reflect an unresolved V gene, and why the rest are absent is not known. The V and J calls and clone size are taken from that table; D and trimming were inferred from the DNA. This sample has 60,000 to 65,000 clones in its table, and 90% of those were observed once. Together, the top ten hold around 1.7% of the sample.

What this sample's time point label stands for: cells obtained before transplantation from donor or recipient. CD3+CD4+ and CD3+CD8+ populations were FACS-sorted from unstimulated pre-transplant donor and recipient cells taken from spleen or lymph nodes. This specimen belongs to a study of graft-versus-host responses after intestinal transplantation (dated by TCRdb to the early 2020s). For the study in its entirety: The transplants that recipients received were multivisceral, liver-intestinal, or isolated intestinal. Every recipient was given anti-thymocyte globulin induction, then maintenance tacrolimus and steroids for about three years. After intestinal transplantation, graft-versus-host and host-versus-graft alloreactive T cell clones were followed in the graft, circulation and bone marrow using bulk TCR-beta CDR3 sequencing. To identify alloreactive clones, pre-transplant mixed lymphocyte reaction products were sequenced and compared with unstimulated pre-transplant donor and recipient T cells. Of the 20 to 25 intestinal transplant recipients enrolled in the cohort, one of whom was a retransplant, a few patients without pretransplant specimens were excluded. A peak of at least 4% donor T cells among recipient peripheral blood mononuclear cells was the definition used for donor T cell macrochimerism. Instead of going to the commercial service, samples from a few later patients were sequenced in-house on an Illumina MiSeq and processed with MiXCR.

The paper as a whole reports these results and caveats: High GvH to HvG T cell clonal ratios were observed in the allografts of patients with donor T cell macrochimerism. The conclusions were limited by the relatively low number and heterogeneity of the intestinal transplant patients. Peak levels of circulating GvH clones were associated with declines in HvG clones early after transplant. GvH clones were detected in recipient bone marrow, and some of these GvH clones were observed earlier in ileal mucosa or blood, consistent with an intestinal mucosal origin.

This clonotype originated in a human donor who was the organ donor for an intestinal transplant. The rearranged segments are TRBV11-3 and TRBJ2-1, with no reliable assignment of the D segment. The sequencing used unstimulated CD8+ T cells sorted from spleen or lymph node cells, collected before transplant. The CDR3 protein: CASSLGLNEQFF. The DNA is TGTGCCAGCAGCTTAGGACTGAATGAGCAGTTCTTC.